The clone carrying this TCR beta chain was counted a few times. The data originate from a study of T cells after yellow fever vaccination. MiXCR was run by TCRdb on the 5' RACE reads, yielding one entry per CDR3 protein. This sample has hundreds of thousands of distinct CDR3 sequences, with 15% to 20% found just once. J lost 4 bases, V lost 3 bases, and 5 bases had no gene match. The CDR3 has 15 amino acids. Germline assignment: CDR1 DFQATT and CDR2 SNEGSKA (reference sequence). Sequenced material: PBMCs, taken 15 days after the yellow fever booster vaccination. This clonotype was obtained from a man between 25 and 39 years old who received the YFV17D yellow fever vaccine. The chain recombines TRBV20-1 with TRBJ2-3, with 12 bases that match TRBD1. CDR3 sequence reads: CSARGTGGRSDTQYF. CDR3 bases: TGCAGTGCTAGGGGGACAGGGGGCAGGTCAGATACGCAGTATTTT.